This TCR beta chain stems from a study of blood T cell repertoires in COVID-19. About the study: Nucleic acid was either cDNA or gDNA, and it came from T cells, B-cell-depleted T cells, or PBMCs.

Individuals drawn from approximately 22 US areas were roughly 18 to 95 years old. Recovered participants had two consecutive negative NP/OP PCR tests, healthcare professional clearance, or symptom resolution. Under the authors' procedure: Estimated nucleated cell counts came from reference gene primer amplification. Generated by immunoSEQ multiplex PCR, the TCRdb table keeps only in-frame clones and is missing some. V and J calls and clone size come straight from that table; D and trimming were deduced from the DNA. The sample includes about 410,000 clones, about 90% of them seen just once. The CDR3 spans 14 residues. The germline V gene encodes CDR1 SEHNR and CDR2 FQNEAQ (reference sequence). V gave up 3 bases and J gave up 3 bases; unmatched junction bases: 4.

Specimen: PBMCs or T cells enriched from blood (not recorded which). The clonotype originates from a woman in her 30s who had recovered from COVID-19. The chain couples TRBV7-9 to TRBJ1-2; 7 bases agree with TRBD1. CDR3 DNA: TGTGCCAGCAGCTTCACCGGGACAGACTATGGCTACACCTTC. It encodes CASSFTGTDYGYTF.